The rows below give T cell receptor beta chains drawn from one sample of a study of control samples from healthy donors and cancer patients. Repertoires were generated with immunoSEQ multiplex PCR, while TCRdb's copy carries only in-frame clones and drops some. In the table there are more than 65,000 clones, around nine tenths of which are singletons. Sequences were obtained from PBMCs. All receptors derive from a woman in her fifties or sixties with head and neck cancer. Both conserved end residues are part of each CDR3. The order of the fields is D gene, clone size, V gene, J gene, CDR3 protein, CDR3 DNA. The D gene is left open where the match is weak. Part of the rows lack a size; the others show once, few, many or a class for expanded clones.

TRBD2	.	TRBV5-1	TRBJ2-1	CASSLAASGLYNEQFF	TGCGCCAGCAGCTTGGCGGCTAGCGGGCTATACAATGAGCAGTTCTTC
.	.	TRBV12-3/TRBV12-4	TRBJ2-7	CASSLADEQYF	TGTGCCAGCAGTTTAGCAGACGAGCAGTACTTC
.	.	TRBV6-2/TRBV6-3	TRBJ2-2	CASSYSPGANTGELFF	TGTGCCAGCAGTTACTCCCCCGGGGCGAACACCGGGGAGCTGTTTTTT
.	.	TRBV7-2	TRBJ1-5	CASSPRSGESQPQHF	TGTGCCAGCAGCCCGCGGTCAGGGGAGTCTCAGCCCCAGCATTTT
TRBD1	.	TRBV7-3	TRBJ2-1	CASSSKTGASYNEQFF	TGTGCCAGCAGCTCAAAGACAGGGGCGTCCTACAATGAGCAGTTCTTC
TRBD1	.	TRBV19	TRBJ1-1	CASRPGDRAWTEAFF	TGTGCCAGTAGGCCGGGGGACAGGGCGTGGACTGAAGCTTTCTTT
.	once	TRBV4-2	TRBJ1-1	CASSQMAGEAFF	TGTGCCAGCAGCCAAATGGCTGGTGAAGCTTTCTTT
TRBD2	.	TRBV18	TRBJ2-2	CASSGQAGVTGELFF	TGTGCCAGCTCGGGCCAAGCGGGAGTAACCGGGGAGCTGTTTTTT
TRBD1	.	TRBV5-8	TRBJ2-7	CASSLWGQGISYEQYF	TGTGCCAGCAGCTTGTGGGGACAGGGTATATCCTACGAGCAGTACTTC
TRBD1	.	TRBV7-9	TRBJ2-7	CASSLYGQGSYEQYF	TGTGCCAGCAGCTTATATGGACAGGGTTCCTACGAGCAGTACTTC
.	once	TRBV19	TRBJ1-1	CASSIGGVDTEAFF	TGTGCCAGTAGTATTGGGGGGGTCGACACTGAAGCTTTCTTT
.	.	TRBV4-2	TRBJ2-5	CASSQVLGSQETQYF	TGTGCCAGCAGCCAAGTCCTCGGGAGTCAAGAGACCCAGTACTTC
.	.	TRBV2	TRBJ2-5	CASERAGWETQYF	TGTGCCAGCGAGCGCGCAGGCTGGGAGACCCAGTACTTC
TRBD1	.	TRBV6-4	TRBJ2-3	CASTAYRNRGRVPDTQYF	TGTGCCAGCACCGCATACCGGAACAGGGGGCGCGTCCCAGATACGCAGTATTTT
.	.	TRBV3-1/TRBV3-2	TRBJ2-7	CASSLAASSYEQYF	TGTGCCAGCAGCCTAGCGGCGAGCTCCTACGAGCAGTACTTC
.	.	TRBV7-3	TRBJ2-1	CASSLYSGYNEQFF	TGTGCCAGCAGCTTATATTCGGGCTACAATGAGCAGTTCTTC
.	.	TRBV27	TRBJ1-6	CASSFGVESPLHF	TGTGCCAGCAGTTTCGGGGTGGAATCACCCCTCCACTTT
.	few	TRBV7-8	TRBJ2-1	CASSLVTSSYNEQFF	TGTGCCAGCAGCTTAGTAACCAGCTCCTACAATGAGCAGTTCTTC
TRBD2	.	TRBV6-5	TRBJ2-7	CASGGTGGREQYF	TGTGCCAGCGGGGGAACGGGAGGTCGCGAGCAGTACTTC
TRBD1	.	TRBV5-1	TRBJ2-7	CASSLGTGSHYEQYF	TGCGCCAGCAGCTTGGGGACAGGGTCCCACTACGAGCAGTACTTC
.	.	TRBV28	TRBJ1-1	CASSTTRQPERKNTEAFF	TGTGCCAGCAGCACAACCAGACAGCCCGAAAGGAAGAACACTGAAGCTTTCTTT
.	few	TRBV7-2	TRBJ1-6	CASSLVGWNNSPLHF	TGTGCCAGCAGCTTAGTAGGGTGGAATAATTCACCCCTCCACTTT
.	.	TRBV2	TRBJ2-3	CASSGEDTQYF	TGTGCCAGCAGTGGGGAGGATACGCAGTATTTT
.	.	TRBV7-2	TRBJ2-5	CASRQTVETQYF	TGTGCCAGCAGACAGACCGTAGAGACCCAGTACTTC
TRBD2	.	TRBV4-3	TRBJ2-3	CASSRGTSGSTSTDTQYF	TGCGCTAGCAGCAGAGGGACTAGCGGGAGTACTAGCACAGATACGCAGTATTTT
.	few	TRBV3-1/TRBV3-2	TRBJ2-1	CASSHHPWTDNNEQFF	TGTGCCAGCAGCCACCATCCTTGGACAGACAACAATGAGCAGTTCTTC
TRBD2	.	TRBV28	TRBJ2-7	CATRYGLAGSYEQYF	TGTGCCACCAGATACGGACTAGCGGGATCCTACGAGCAGTACTTC
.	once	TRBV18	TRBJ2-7	CASSPGSSYEQYF	TGTGCCAGCTCACCCGGGAGCTCCTACGAGCAGTACTTC
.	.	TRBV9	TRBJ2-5	CASSVGPGGQETQYF	TGTGCCAGCAGCGTAGGTCCCGGGGGCCAAGAGACCCAGTACTTC
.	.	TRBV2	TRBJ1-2	CASSEAVDSRYGYTF	TGTGCCAGCAGTGAAGCAGTGGACAGTAGATATGGCTACACCTTC
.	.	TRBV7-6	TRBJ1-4	CASSTRGGGPTNEKLFF	TGTGCCAGCAGCACCCGAGGCGGGGGGCCAACTAATGAAAAACTGTTTTTT
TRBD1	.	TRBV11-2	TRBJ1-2	CASSLVQGANYGYTF	TGTGCCAGCAGCTTAGTGCAGGGGGCTAACTATGGCTACACCTTC
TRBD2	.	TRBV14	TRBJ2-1	CASSQADNGLAGDNEQFF	TGTGCCAGCAGCCAAGCGGATAACGGACTAGCGGGGGACAATGAGCAGTTCTTC
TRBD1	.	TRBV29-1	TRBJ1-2	CSVGGRDRDYGYTF	TGCAGCGTTGGTGGGCGGGACAGGGACTATGGCTACACCTTC
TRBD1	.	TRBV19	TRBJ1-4	CASSAGQGSEKLFF	TGTGCCAGTAGTGCCGGACAGGGAAGTGAAAAACTGTTTTTT
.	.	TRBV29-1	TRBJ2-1	CSVLRGVTYNEQFF	TGCAGCGTCCTGCGGGGAGTAACGTACAATGAGCAGTTCTTC
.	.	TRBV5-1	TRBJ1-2	CASSFGGNYGYTF	TGCGCCAGCAGCTTCGGGGGTAACTATGGCTACACCTTC
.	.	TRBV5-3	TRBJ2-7	CARSAPRIGSSYEQYF	TGTGCCAGAAGCGCCCCCCGAATTGGTAGCTCCTACGAGCAGTACTTC
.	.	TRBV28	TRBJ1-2	CASSLSLPEYGYTF	TGTGCCAGCAGTTTATCTCTCCCGGAGTATGGCTACACCTTC
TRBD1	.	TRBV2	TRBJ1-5	CASGTVSNQPQHF	TGTGCCTCGGGGACAGTTAGCAATCAGCCCCAGCATTTT
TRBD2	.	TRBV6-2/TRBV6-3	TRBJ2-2	CASSRPSGRDVTGELFF	TGTGCCAGCAGCCGACCTAGCGGGAGGGACGTGACCGGGGAGCTGTTTTTT
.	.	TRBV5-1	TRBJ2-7	CASSFNDRRSSYEQYF	TGCGCCAGCAGCTTCAACGACAGGAGGAGCTCCTACGAGCAGTACTTC
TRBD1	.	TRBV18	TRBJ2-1	CASSPPTGVGEQFF	TGTGCCAGCTCACCTCCCACAGGGGTAGGGGAGCAGTTCTTC